The 5 T cell receptor beta chains in this list originate from one sample, sequenced in a study of vaccination effects on CD4 cells after COVID-19. Sequencing was performed with immunoSEQ multiplex PCR; in TCRdb, only in-frame clones are kept and a portion is missing. This sample carries more than 55,000 clones, under 85% of them seen once, and the ten largest clones take about 4.4%. For these TCRs, the target antigens are not known. Isolation of CD4+ T cells took place after less than twelve days of culture. Two-dose vaccination with either BNT162b2 or mRNA-1273 was given to the participants. The sample here was CD4+ T cells from PBMCs cultured without peptide, taken after COVID-19 vaccination. Every receptor here comes from a human donor who received a COVID-19 vaccine.

The chain joins TRBV7-2 to TRBJ2-5; 8 bases agree with TRBD2. Germline-derived CDR1 and CDR2 are SGHTA and FQGNSA. The V and J ends lost 3 bases and 5 bases, in that order; junction bases with no gene match: 8. CDR3 length equals 15 residues. The CDR3: CASSFARGAGETQYF. CDR3 bases: TGTGCCAGCAGCTTCGCGCGGGGGGCCGGGGAGACCCAGTACTTC.

V is TRBV20-1 and J is TRBJ2-2; maybe TRBD1 (5 bases). Trimming took 4 bases from V and 5 from J, leaving 5 bases between them. The CDR3 extends over 11 amino acids. The V gene's germline CDR1 is DFQATT and CDR2 SNEGSKA (reference sequence). CDR3 sequence: CSATGTGELFF. The CDR3 region has the DNA TGCAGTGCTACAGGGACCGGGGAGCTGTTTTTT.

V gene TRBV29-1 combines with J gene TRBJ2-6, with TRBD1 matching over 7 bases. From germline, CDR1 is SQVTM and CDR2 ANQGSEA. This CDR3 region has 15 residues. The ends lost 1 base at V and 2 bases at J; junction bases unmatched: 2. The CDR3: CSVEGQGAGANVLTF. Here the CDR3 DNA reads TGCAGCGTTGAAGGCCAGGGGGCTGGGGCCAACGTCCTGACTTTC.

V and J are TRBV19 and TRBJ1-2; 8 bases are shared with TRBD1. The CDR3 length is 15 residues. The V gene end was trimmed by 7 bases and the J gene end by 0 bases; junction bases not matched to a gene: 7. Germline V gene data show CDR1 as LNHDA and CDR2 as SQIVND (reference sequence). CDR3 amino acids: CASTPDREANYGYTF. The CDR3 DNA sequence: TGTGCCAGTACCCCGGACAGGGAAGCTAACTATGGCTACACCTTC.

This clone appeared once. V and J are TRBV27 and TRBJ1-4; tentatively, D is TRBD1 (6 bases). Trimming removed 5 bases at V and 1 base at J, with 11 bases between. The V gene's germline CDR1 is MNHEY and CDR2 SMNVEV (reference sequence). The CDR3 has 15 amino acids. The chain's CDR3 is CASSPRGGTNEKLFF. The CDR3 DNA reads TGTGCCAGCAGTCCCAGGGGTGGAACTAATGAAAAACTGTTTTTT.